A selection of T cell receptor beta chains follows, all from one sample in a study of cytomegalovirus exposure and HLA in healthy donors. TCRdb's copy holds only in-frame clones and misses some; the assay was immunoSEQ multiplex PCR. This sample has about 140,000 clones, with 78% found just once. Specimen: PBMCs. The source is a woman aged 18-29 years in good health and CMV-seropositive. Both conserved end residues are part of each CDR3. Fields, in order: D gene, V gene, clone size, J gene, CDR3 protein, CDR3 DNA. A D gene is named only where the DNA matches it firmly. A row's size may be missing; if present it is once, few, many or a size class.

d_gene: -
v_gene: TRBV5-1
abundance: -
j_gene: TRBJ2-2
CDR3aa: CASSARQNDNTGELFF
CDR3nt: TGCGCCAGCAGCGCCCGACAGAACGATAACACCGGGGAGCTGTTTTTT

d_gene: -
v_gene: TRBV5-5
abundance: -
j_gene: TRBJ2-3
CDR3aa: CASSLRGSHTDTQYF
CDR3nt: TGTGCCAGCAGCTTGCGGGGGTCTCACACAGATACGCAGTATTTT

d_gene: TRBD2
v_gene: TRBV2
abundance: once
j_gene: TRBJ2-7
CDR3aa: CASRASGGHYEQYF
CDR3nt: TGTGCCAGCAGGGCTAGCGGGGGCCACTACGAGCAGTACTTC

d_gene: TRBD2
v_gene: TRBV5-4
abundance: -
j_gene: TRBJ2-5
CDR3aa: CASSLGGSGGVETQYF
CDR3nt: TGTGCCAGCAGCCTCGGTGGGAGCGGGGGCGTGGAGACCCAGTACTTC

d_gene: -
v_gene: TRBV4-1
abundance: -
j_gene: TRBJ1-2
CDR3aa: CASSQVGGVRDGYTF
CDR3nt: TGCGCCAGCAGCCAAGTGGGGGGAGTTCGGGATGGCTACACCTTC

d_gene: TRBD2
v_gene: TRBV29-1
abundance: -
j_gene: TRBJ2-7
CDR3aa: CSGGLAGLYGRSSYEQYF
CDR3nt: TGCAGCGGCGGACTAGCGGGGTTATATGGAAGGAGCTCCTACGAGCAGTACTTC

d_gene: -
v_gene: TRBV6-6
abundance: -
j_gene: TRBJ1-5
CDR3aa: CASSYSGGQNQPQHF
CDR3nt: TGTGCCAGCAGTTACTCGGGAGGGCAAAATCAGCCCCAGCATTTT

d_gene: TRBD1
v_gene: TRBV7-2
abundance: -
j_gene: TRBJ1-6
CDR3aa: CASSSQGNSPLHF
CDR3nt: TGTGCCAGCAGCTCACAGGGGAATTCACCCCTCCACTTT

d_gene: TRBD1
v_gene: TRBV4-1
abundance: -
j_gene: TRBJ2-2
CDR3aa: CASSPMTGVAGELFF
CDR3nt: TGCGCCAGCAGCCCCATGACAGGGGTGGCCGGGGAGCTGTTTTTT

d_gene: TRBD1
v_gene: TRBV30
abundance: -
j_gene: TRBJ1-2
CDR3aa: CAWSVPTAGGGYGYTF
CDR3nt: TGTGCCTGGAGTGTACCTACAGCAGGGGGCGGATATGGCTACACCTTC

d_gene: -
v_gene: TRBV6-1
abundance: once
j_gene: TRBJ1-6
CDR3aa: CAILSRDMNSPLHF
CDR3nt: TGTGCCATTCTATCCCGGGACATGAATTCACCCCTCCACTTT

d_gene: TRBD1
v_gene: TRBV27
abundance: -
j_gene: TRBJ1-2
CDR3aa: CASSSPSTGSGGYTF
CDR3nt: TGTGCCAGCAGTTCCCCTTCGACAGGGTCTGGCGGCTACACCTTC

d_gene: -
v_gene: TRBV5-1
abundance: -
j_gene: TRBJ2-3
CDR3aa: CASSLGGTQSGHTQYF
CDR3nt: TGCGCCAGCAGCTTGGGTGGGACTCAATCGGGGCATACGCAGTATTTT

d_gene: TRBD1
v_gene: TRBV5-6
abundance: few
j_gene: TRBJ1-4
CDR3aa: CASSLGDRENEKLFF
CDR3nt: TGTGCCAGCAGCTTGGGGGACAGGGAAAATGAAAAACTGTTTTTT

d_gene: -
v_gene: TRBV6-1
abundance: -
j_gene: TRBJ2-7
CDR3aa: CASSEGNSYEQYF
CDR3nt: TGTGCCAGCAGTGAAGGTAACTCCTACGAGCAGTACTTC

d_gene: TRBD2
v_gene: TRBV28
abundance: -
j_gene: TRBJ2-7
CDR3aa: CASRPPSGSYEQYF
CDR3nt: TGTGCCAGCAGACCACCTAGCGGATCCTACGAGCAGTACTTC

d_gene: TRBD2
v_gene: TRBV4-3
abundance: -
j_gene: TRBJ2-1
CDR3aa: CASSQDRLAGVEWDEQFF
CDR3nt: TGCGCCAGCAGCCAAGATAGGCTAGCGGGGGTTGAGTGGGATGAGCAGTTCTTC

d_gene: -
v_gene: TRBV6-5
abundance: -
j_gene: TRBJ2-2
CDR3aa: CASSYVITGELFF
CDR3nt: TGTGCCAGCAGTTACGTAATCACCGGGGAGCTGTTTTTT

d_gene: -
v_gene: TRBV19
abundance: -
j_gene: TRBJ1-1
CDR3aa: CASSKDGVIGAFF
CDR3nt: TGTGCCAGTAGCAAGGACGGGGTGATAGGGGCTTTCTTT

d_gene: TRBD1
v_gene: TRBV29-1
abundance: once
j_gene: TRBJ1-1
CDR3aa: CSVESTGVYGAFF
CDR3nt: TGCAGCGTTGAATCGACAGGGGTGTATGGAGCTTTCTTT

d_gene: TRBD1
v_gene: TRBV5-1
abundance: -
j_gene: TRBJ1-3
CDR3aa: CASSRGDSLGNTIYF
CDR3nt: TGCGCCAGCAGCCGCGGGGACAGTCTTGGAAACACCATATATTTT

d_gene: -
v_gene: TRBV28
abundance: -
j_gene: TRBJ1-2
CDR3aa: CASSYPLTGNYGYTF
CDR3nt: TGTGCCAGCAGTTACCCTCTCACAGGGAACTATGGCTACACCTTC

d_gene: -
v_gene: TRBV7-6
abundance: -
j_gene: TRBJ2-7
CDR3aa: CASSLEEGWQAFSYEQYF
CDR3nt: TGTGCCAGCAGCTTAGAAGAGGGTTGGCAGGCGTTTTCCTACGAGCAGTACTTC

d_gene: TRBD2
v_gene: TRBV7-2
abundance: -
j_gene: TRBJ2-1
CDR3aa: CASSSPGLAGVSYNEQFF
CDR3nt: TGTGCCAGCAGCTCACCGGGACTAGCGGGTGTCTCCTACAATGAGCAGTTCTTC

d_gene: -
v_gene: TRBV9
abundance: -
j_gene: TRBJ1-1
CDR3aa: CASSARRGGLGTEAFF
CDR3nt: TGTGCCAGCAGCGCGAGGAGGGGCGGTCTGGGCACTGAAGCTTTCTTT

d_gene: -
v_gene: TRBV25-1
abundance: -
j_gene: TRBJ2-3
CDR3aa: CASSNMSDTQYF
CDR3nt: TGTGCCAGCAGTAATATGTCAGATACGCAGTATTTT

d_gene: TRBD2
v_gene: TRBV2
abundance: once
j_gene: TRBJ2-3
CDR3aa: CASSEHVLAGGLLTDTQYF
CDR3nt: TGTGCCAGCAGTGAACATGTACTAGCGGGGGGCCTACTCACAGATACGCAGTATTTT

d_gene: -
v_gene: TRBV27
abundance: -
j_gene: TRBJ1-2
CDR3aa: CASSRLAVGYGYTF
CDR3nt: TGTGCCAGCAGCCGGCTAGCTGTTGGCTATGGCTACACCTTC

d_gene: -
v_gene: TRBV9
abundance: -
j_gene: TRBJ2-3
CDR3aa: CASSVVGESTDTQYF
CDR3nt: TGTGCCAGCAGCGTAGTAGGGGAAAGCACAGATACGCAGTATTTT

d_gene: TRBD1
v_gene: TRBV30
abundance: -
j_gene: TRBJ1-3
CDR3aa: CAWSRTGDGGNTIYF
CDR3nt: TGTGCCTGGAGTCGGACAGGGGACGGTGGAAACACCATATATTTT

d_gene: TRBD1
v_gene: TRBV6-1
abundance: -
j_gene: TRBJ2-7
CDR3aa: CASSGTGMNYEQYF
CDR3nt: TGTGCCAGCAGTGGGACAGGAATGAACTACGAGCAGTACTTC

d_gene: -
v_gene: TRBV9
abundance: once
j_gene: TRBJ1-1
CDR3aa: CASSVAPTGVAEAFF
CDR3nt: TGTGCCAGCAGCGTAGCCCCGACTGGCGTCGCTGAAGCTTTCTTT

d_gene: TRBD1
v_gene: TRBV14
abundance: -
j_gene: TRBJ2-3
CDR3aa: CASSQGQGLGTDTQYF
CDR3nt: TGTGCCAGCAGCCAGGGACAGGGGTTGGGCACAGATACGCAGTATTTT

d_gene: -
v_gene: TRBV2
abundance: once
j_gene: TRBJ1-5
CDR3aa: CASSDRGSQPQHF
CDR3nt: TGTGCCAGCAGTGACAGGGGCAGTCAGCCCCAGCATTTT

d_gene: TRBD2
v_gene: TRBV7-7
abundance: -
j_gene: TRBJ2-1
CDR3aa: CASSLATGGSEQFF
CDR3nt: TGTGCCAGCAGCTTAGCTACGGGCGGGAGTGAGCAGTTCTTC

d_gene: -
v_gene: TRBV6-1
abundance: -
j_gene: TRBJ1-6
CDR3aa: CASSGDSFASPLHF
CDR3nt: TGTGCCAGCAGTGGCGACAGCTTCGCTTCACCCCTCCACTTT

d_gene: TRBD1
v_gene: TRBV5-1
abundance: few
j_gene: TRBJ1-2
CDR3aa: CASSLSQGDYGYTF
CDR3nt: TGCGCCAGCAGCTTGTCCCAGGGGGACTATGGCTACACCTTC

d_gene: TRBD1
v_gene: TRBV7-2
abundance: -
j_gene: TRBJ2-7
CDR3aa: CASTTEGASYEQYF
CDR3nt: TGTGCCAGCACCACAGAGGGGGCCTCCTACGAGCAGTACTTC

d_gene: -
v_gene: TRBV27
abundance: -
j_gene: TRBJ2-3
CDR3aa: CASMWARDIPRADTQYF
CDR3nt: TGTGCCAGCATGTGGGCCCGGGACATCCCGAGGGCAGATACGCAGTATTTT

d_gene: TRBD2
v_gene: TRBV6-5
abundance: once
j_gene: TRBJ2-7
CDR3aa: CASSSGTKTYEQYF
CDR3nt: TGTGCCAGCAGTTCCGGGACTAAAACCTACGAGCAGTACTTC

d_gene: TRBD1
v_gene: TRBV7-6
abundance: -
j_gene: TRBJ2-7
CDR3aa: CASSLEQGYEQYF
CDR3nt: TGTGCCAGCAGCTTAGAACAGGGGTACGAGCAGTACTTC

d_gene: -
v_gene: TRBV20-1
abundance: -
j_gene: TRBJ1-1
CDR3aa: CSASAPQAFF
CDR3nt: TGCAGTGCCAGCGCCCCCCAAGCTTTCTTT

d_gene: -
v_gene: TRBV7-8
abundance: -
j_gene: TRBJ1-3
CDR3aa: CASSVSGISGSGNTIYF
CDR3nt: TGTGCCAGCAGCGTATCCGGGATTTCAGGCTCTGGAAACACCATATATTTT

d_gene: TRBD1
v_gene: TRBV28
abundance: once
j_gene: TRBJ1-2
CDR3aa: CASTGTGGHVPYGYTF
CDR3nt: TGTGCCAGTACCGGGACAGGGGGCCACGTCCCTTATGGCTACACCTTC

d_gene: -
v_gene: TRBV9
abundance: -
j_gene: TRBJ1-3
CDR3aa: CASSVLSGGGGNTIYF
CDR3nt: TGTGCCAGCAGCGTATTGTCAGGCGGAGGCGGAAACACCATATATTTT

d_gene: -
v_gene: TRBV10-3
abundance: -
j_gene: TRBJ2-5
CDR3aa: CAISAREETQYF
CDR3nt: TGTGCCATCAGTGCCCGGGAAGAGACCCAGTACTTC